A selection of T cell receptor beta chains follows, all from one sample in a study of T cells expressing NK-cell markers. TCRdb derives one entry per CDR3 protein from the 5' RACE reads, leaving out DNA. The sample has around 380,000 distinct CDR3 sequences. Material: blood T cells: a sorted CD56 or NKG2C T cell subset, CD4+ or CD8+ T cells, or bulk PBMC T cells (not recorded which). The source is a woman aged 45-60 years in good health. Both conserved end residues are part of each CDR3.

v_call	j_call	cdr3_aa
TRBV6-5	TRBJ2-1	CASRGLARYNEQFF
TRBV20-1	TRBJ2-1	CSARDTNGRAGEQFF
TRBV18	TRBJ1-4	CASSPTTGPNEKLFF
TRBV5-1	TRBJ2-2	CASSLVGMSAGELFF
TRBV5-6	TRBJ2-3	CASRRDIGTDTQYF
TRBV27	TRBJ1-6	CASSPKSLRSSYNSPLHF
TRBV20-1	TRBJ1-1	CSARDKRGGNTEAFF
TRBV12-3/TRBV12-4	TRBJ2-3	CASSSLMAESDTQYF
TRBV3-1	TRBJ2-3	CASSQDSNPARDTQYF
TRBV20-1	TRBJ2-1	CSARDPVGPYNEQFF
TRBV18	TRBJ2-5	CASSPPVQETQYF
TRBV6-1	TRBJ2-1	CASSEEGNEQFF
TRBV6-6	TRBJ2-3	CASSSLGLDTADTQYF
TRBV20-1	TRBJ2-7	CSAFDPGHGHEQYF
TRBV24-1	TRBJ2-1	CATSDRLAGHHNEQFF
TRBV29-1	TRBJ2-7	CSVEGRGYEQYF
TRBV6-1	TRBJ1-1	CASSEALITLRWAFF
TRBV4-1	TRBJ2-3	CASSQPIGGYSGASTDTQYF
TRBV7-2	TRBJ1-3	CASSRRQVSGNTIYF
TRBV7-9	TRBJ1-4	CASGGETNEKLFF
TRBV5-1	TRBJ2-1	CASSYRLAGYNEQFF
TRBV5-4	TRBJ2-6	CASKVSGANVLTF
TRBV7-8	TRBJ1-1	CASLKKRATGPGGLNTEAFF
TRBV11-3	TRBJ2-1	CASSSGEGLSPYNEQFF
TRBV29-1	TRBJ2-1	CSVDRTSGPYNEQFF
TRBV4-1	TRBJ2-7	CASSHQGRAYEQYF
TRBV20-1	TRBJ2-7	CSAKGQGALRHEQYF
TRBV28	TRBJ2-3	CASTLTGPTDTQYF
TRBV12-3/TRBV12-4	TRBJ2-1	CASSLRGQPSSYNEQFF
TRBV24-1	TRBJ2-1	CATSVGLAAYNEQFF
TRBV13	TRBJ2-7	CASSLLLMEQYF
TRBV2	TRBJ1-1	CAGRRNTNTEAFF
TRBV27	TRBJ2-1	CASTYQAGGPNEQFF
TRBV5-6	TRBJ2-1	CASAGTGGFGQFF
TRBV10-3	TRBJ2-1	CAISEGVNPYNEQFF
TRBV11-1	TRBJ2-7	CASSQGRGGTVYEQYF
TRBV2	TRBJ2-3	CASSRFPSHTDTQYF
TRBV6-6	TRBJ1-5	CASSKTGFGQPQHF
TRBV20-1	TRBJ2-3	CSARTRDLTDTQYF